This T cell receptor beta chain derives from a study of T cell responses to AZD1222 COVID-19 vaccine. Clones were sequenced by immunoSEQ multiplex PCR, and TCRdb holds only the in-frame ones, with some missing. The table has more than 150,000 clones, approximately 90% seen once. Broader study findings: Rises in breadth and depth of Spike-specific TCRs came after two AZD1222 doses. Clonal diversity may have been underestimated, and the donors were mostly white British, with more females than males.

CDR1 and CDR2 from the germline V gene are SGHRS and YFSETQ. The CDR3 spans 17 residues. V lost 4 bases to trimming and J lost 2 bases; unmatched junction nucleotides: 8. Regarding this clone: Antigen unknown.

This receptor was taken from an adult in good health. The material sequenced was peripheral blood, taken on day 0 of AZD1222 vaccination. The J gene is TRBJ2-2, the V gene TRBV5-1, with 10 bases aligning to TRBD1. In DNA form, the CDR3 reads TGCGCCAGCAGCCTAAAAAAGACAGGGGGCAACACCGGGGAGCTGTTTTTT. This gives the protein CASSLKKTGGNTGELFF.